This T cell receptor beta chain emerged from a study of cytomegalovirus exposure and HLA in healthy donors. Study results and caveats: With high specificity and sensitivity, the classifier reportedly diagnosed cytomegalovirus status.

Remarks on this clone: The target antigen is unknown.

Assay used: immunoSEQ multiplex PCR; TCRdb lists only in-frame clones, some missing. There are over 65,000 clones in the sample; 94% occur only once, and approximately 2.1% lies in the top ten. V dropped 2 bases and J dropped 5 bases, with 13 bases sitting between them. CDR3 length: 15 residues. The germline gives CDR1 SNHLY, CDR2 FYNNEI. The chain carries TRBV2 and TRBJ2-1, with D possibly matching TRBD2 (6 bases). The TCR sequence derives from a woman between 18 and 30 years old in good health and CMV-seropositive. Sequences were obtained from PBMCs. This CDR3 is CASSEWAGPNNEQFF. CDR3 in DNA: TGTGCCAGCAGTGAATGGGCGGGACCCAACAATGAGCAGTTCTTC.